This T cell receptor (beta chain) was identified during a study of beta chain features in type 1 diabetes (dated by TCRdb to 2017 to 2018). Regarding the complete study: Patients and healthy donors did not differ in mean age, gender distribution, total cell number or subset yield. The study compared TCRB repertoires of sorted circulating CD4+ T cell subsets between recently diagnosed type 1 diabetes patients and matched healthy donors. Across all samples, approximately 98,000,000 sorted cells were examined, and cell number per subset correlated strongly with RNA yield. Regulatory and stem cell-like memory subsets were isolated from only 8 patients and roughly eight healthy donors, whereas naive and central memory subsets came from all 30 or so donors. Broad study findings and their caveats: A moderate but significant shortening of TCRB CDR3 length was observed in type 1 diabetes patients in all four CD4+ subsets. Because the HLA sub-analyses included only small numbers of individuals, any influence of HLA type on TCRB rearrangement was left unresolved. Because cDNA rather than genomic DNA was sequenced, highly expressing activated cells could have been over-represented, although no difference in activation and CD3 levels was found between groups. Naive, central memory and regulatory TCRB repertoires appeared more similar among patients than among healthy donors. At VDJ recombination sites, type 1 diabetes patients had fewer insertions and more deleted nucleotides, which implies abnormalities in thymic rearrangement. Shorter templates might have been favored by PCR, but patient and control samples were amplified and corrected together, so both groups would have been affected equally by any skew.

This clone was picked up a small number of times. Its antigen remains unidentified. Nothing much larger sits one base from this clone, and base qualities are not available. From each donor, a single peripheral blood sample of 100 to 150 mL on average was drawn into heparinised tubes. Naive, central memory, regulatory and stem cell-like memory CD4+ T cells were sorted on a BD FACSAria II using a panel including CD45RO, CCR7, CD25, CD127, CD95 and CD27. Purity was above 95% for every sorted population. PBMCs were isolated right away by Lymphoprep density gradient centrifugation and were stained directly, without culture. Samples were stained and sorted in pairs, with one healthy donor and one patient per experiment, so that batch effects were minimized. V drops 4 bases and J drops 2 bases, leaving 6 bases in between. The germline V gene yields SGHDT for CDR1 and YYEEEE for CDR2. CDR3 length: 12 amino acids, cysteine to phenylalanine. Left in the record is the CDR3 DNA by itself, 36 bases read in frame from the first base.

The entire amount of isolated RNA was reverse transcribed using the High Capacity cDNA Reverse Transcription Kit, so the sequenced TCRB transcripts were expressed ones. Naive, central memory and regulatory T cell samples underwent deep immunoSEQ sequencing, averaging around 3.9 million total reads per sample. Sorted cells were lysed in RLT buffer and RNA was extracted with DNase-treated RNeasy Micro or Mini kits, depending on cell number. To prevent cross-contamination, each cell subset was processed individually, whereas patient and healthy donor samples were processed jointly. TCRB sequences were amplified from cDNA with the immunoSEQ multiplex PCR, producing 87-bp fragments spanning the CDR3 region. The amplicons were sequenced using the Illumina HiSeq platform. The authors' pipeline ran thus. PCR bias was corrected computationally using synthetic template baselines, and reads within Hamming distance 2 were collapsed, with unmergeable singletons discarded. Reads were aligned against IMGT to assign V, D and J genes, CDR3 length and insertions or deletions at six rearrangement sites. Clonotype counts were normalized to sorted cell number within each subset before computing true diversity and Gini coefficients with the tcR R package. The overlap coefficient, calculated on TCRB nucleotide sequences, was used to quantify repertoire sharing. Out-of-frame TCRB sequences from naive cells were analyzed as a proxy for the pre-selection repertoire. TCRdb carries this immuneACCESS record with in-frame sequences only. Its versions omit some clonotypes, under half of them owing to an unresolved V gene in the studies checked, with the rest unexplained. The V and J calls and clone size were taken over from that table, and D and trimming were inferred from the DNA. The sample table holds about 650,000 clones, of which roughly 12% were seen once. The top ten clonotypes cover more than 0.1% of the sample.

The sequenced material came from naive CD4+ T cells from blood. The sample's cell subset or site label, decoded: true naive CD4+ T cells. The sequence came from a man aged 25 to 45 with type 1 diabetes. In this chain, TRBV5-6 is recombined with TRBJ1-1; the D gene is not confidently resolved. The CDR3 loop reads CASSGGNTEAFF. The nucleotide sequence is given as TGTGCCAGCAGCGGCGGCAACACTGAAGCTTTCTTT.